The subject of this entry is one TCR beta chain. The antigen is unknown. V gave up 0 bases and J gave up 3 bases, with 12 bases separating them. CDR3 length: 15 residues. CDR1 is LGHNA and CDR2 is YSLEER in the germline V gene. Sequencing was performed with immunoSEQ multiplex PCR; in TCRdb, only in-frame clones are kept and a portion is missing. The sample has 100,000 to 150,000 clones; more than 90% are singletons. This sample was included in a study of T cell responses to AZD1222 COVID-19 vaccine. The study's findings and limits: White British people made up most donors, females outnumbered males, and clonal diversity was possibly underestimated. Repertoires were sampled only after the peak T cell response. Within unmutated variant regions lay the reported targets of nearly half of spike-specific TCRs. Baseline antibody screening turned up just a handful of seropositive AZD1222 recipients.

J is TRBJ2-7 and V is TRBV4-3; tentatively, D is TRBD1 (6 bases). The receptor's source is an adult who received the AZD1222 COVID-19 vaccine. The sequences come from peripheral blood, collected 28 days after the second AZD1222 dose. CDR3 bases: TGCGCCAGCAGCCAAGATTGGGGGACAAACTACGAGCAGTACTTC. This codes for CASSQDWGTNYEQYF.